This section outlines one T cell receptor (beta chain) sequence together with its context. Assay used: immunoSEQ multiplex PCR; TCRdb lists only in-frame clones, some missing. The sample contains 160,000 or so clones, around four fifths of which appear only once. This record comes from a study of blood T cell repertoires in COVID-19. For the study at large: The study drew acute and convalescent COVID-19 samples from the United States, Italy and Spain.

CDR3 length: 14 residues. The germline gives CDR1 SGHRS, CDR2 YFSETQ. V was pared by 0 bases and J by 0 bases, with 4 bases between. The sequencing sample was made of peripheral blood. V gene TRBV5-1 combines with J gene TRBJ1-3; the D is unclear. The sequence derives from an older man with active or convalescent COVID-19. CDR3 sequence reads: CASSLAYSGNTIYF. In DNA form, the CDR3 reads TGCGCCAGCAGCTTGGCCTACTCTGGAAACACCATATATTTT. The full variable domain, its missing parts supplied by reference TRBV5-1 and TRBJ1-3, is KAGVTQTPRYLIKTRGQQVTLSCSPISGHRSVSWYQQTPGQGLQFLFEYFSETQRNKGNFPGRFSGRQFSNSRSEMNVSTLELGDSALYLCASSLAYSGNTIYFGEGSWLTVV.